These 11 T cell receptor beta chains share one sample of origin, sequenced in a study of identical twins. In TCRdb, the 5' RACE reads were re-called with MiXCR into one record per CDR3 protein. The sample has hundreds of thousands of distinct CDR3 sequences, roughly 12% seen once. The data were also submitted as part of a second study, on yellow fever vaccine responses in identical twins.

The specimen was PBMCs. Source of these receptors: a young woman in good health.

This clonotype was observed a handful of times. This chain uses TRBV12-3 or TRBV12-4 with TRBJ2-7; 7 bases fit TRBD1. The CDR3 is made up of 15 amino acids. V was pared by 5 bases and J by 9 bases, with 16 bases of the junction left unmatched. Here the CDR3 reads CASSGGQAGVGVQYV. The CDR3 nucleotides read TGTGCCAGCAGTGGTGGACAGGCCGGCGTGGGGGTGCAGTACGTC.

The V call is TRBV2, the J call TRBJ2-3, with TRBD2 as a possible D gene (5 bases). The CDR3 is 14 amino acids. Germline V gene lookup returns CDR1 SNHLY and CDR2 FYNNEI. The V and J ends lost 3 bases and 4 bases respectively, with 11 bases between them. CDR3 sequence: CASSDPSSSDTQYF. The CDR3 coding sequence is TGTGCCAGCAGTGACCCCTCTAGCTCAGATACGCAGTATTTT.

This clonotype was counted at least ten times. The chain recombines TRBV4-1 with TRBJ1-1; 7 positions match TRBD1. The CDR3 has 15 residues. Looked up from germline, CDR1 is MGHRA and CDR2 is YSYEKL. V was pared by 2 bases and J by 1 base, with 4 bases of the junction left unmatched. The CDR3, as DNA: TGCGCCAGCAGCCAATATGACAGGGAGAACACTGAAGCTTTCTTT. This translates into CASSQYDRENTEAFF.

This clonotype has a handful of counts. The V call is TRBV9, the J call TRBJ2-1, with D unresolved. The germline CDR1 and CDR2 sequences are SGDLS and YYNGEE. CDR3 size: 15 residues. V gave up 4 bases and J gave up 0 bases, with 11 bases separating them. The CDR3 protein is CASSSQPDSYNEQFF. The CDR3 DNA sequence: TGTGCCAGCAGCTCCCAACCTGACTCCTACAATGAGCAGTTCTTC. The full variable domain, rest sourced from reference TRBV9 and TRBJ2-1, is DSGVTQTPKHLITATGQRVTLRCSPRSGDLSVYWYQQSLDQGLQFLIQYYNGEERAKGNILERFSAQQFPDLHSELNLSSLELGDSALYFCASSSQPDSYNEQFFGPGTRLTVL.

This chain joins TRBV23-1 and TRBJ2-7; D gene unclear. TRBV23-1 has ORF status, its function being uncertain. V was cut by 3 bases and J by 5 bases, with 17 bases left in between. The CDR3 has 15 residues. For the CDR3, the DNA is TGCGCCAGCAGTCATCCCGAAGCCCAAACCAACGAGCAGTACGTC. Protein product: CASSHPEAQTNEQYV.

This chain's CDR3 is CASSGREGFSDRDTEAFF. The DNA of the CDR3 is TGCGCCAGCAGTGGACGAGAGGGATTTTCGGACAGGGACACTGAAGCTTTCTTT. The chain joins TRBV10-2 to TRBJ1-1, with 8 bases that match TRBD1. The V segment lost 4 bases and the J segment 3 bases; nucleotides outside the gene matches: 16. There are 18 residues in the CDR3. The germline V gene has CDR1 WSHSY and CDR2 SAAADI.

The J gene is TRBJ1-2, the V gene TRBV7-9, with no clear D. V lost 4 bases and J lost 7, with 19 bases in between. CDR1 is SEHNR, CDR2 FQNEAQ, per germline (reference sequence). CDR3 length equals 15 residues. In nucleotides, the CDR3 is TGTGCCAGCAGCTCCCTCGGGTCGGGGTCCGGTGGCTACACCTTC. Translated, it gives CASSSLGSGSGGYTF.

The chain recombines TRBV3-1 with TRBJ1-1, with D tentatively TRBD1 (5 bases). From germline, CDR1 is LGHDT and CDR2 YNNKEL (reference sequence). V dropped 0 bases and J dropped 7 bases, with 12 bases sitting between them. The CDR3 length is 14 residues. Here the CDR3 reads CASSQEGTTGEAFF. The CDR3 DNA follows: TGTGCCAGCAGCCAAGAAGGTACTACAGGTGAAGCTTTCTTT.

Many counts were recorded for this clonotype. CDR3 in DNA: TGCAGCGTTGACGCGGGAGGCAATCAGCCCCAGCATTTT. This codes for CSVDAGGNQPQHF. V is TRBV29-1 and J is TRBJ1-5; D is unclear. Per the germline V gene, CDR1 is SQVTM and CDR2 is ANQGSEA. V was trimmed by 3 bases and J by 2 bases, leaving 8 bases between them. The CDR3 is made up of 13 amino acids.

This clonotype was picked up a small number of times. V and J are TRBV5-1 and TRBJ2-6; 7 bases are a match to TRBD1. The germline V gene encodes CDR1 SGHRS and CDR2 YFSETQ. This CDR3 has 17 residues. V shed 5 bases, J shed 0 bases, and the junction held 8 bases outside the gene matches. The DNA of the CDR3 is TGCGCCAGCAGACGGGACAGCATCCTCTCTGGGGCCAACGTCCTGACTTTC. Translating it yields CASRRDSILSGANVLTF.

There are many counts of this clonotype. The rearrangement links TRBV6-1 to TRBJ2-4, with D tentatively TRBD1 or TRBD2 (5 bases each). Germline CDR1 and CDR2: MNHNS and SASEGT. The length of the CDR3 is 13 residues. V shed 10 bases and J shed 4 bases, with 14 bases lying between them. The CDR3 DNA reads TGTGCCACCTCGGGACGGAAAAAAAACATTCAGTACTTC. This codes for CATSGRKKNIQYF.